The 7 T cell receptor beta chains below all came from one sample that was sequenced in a study of blood T cells in healthy people across ages. A second PCR of about 7 to 11 cycles used a sample-barcoded 5' primer and a J-beta primer mix. One entry per CDR3 protein, called by TCRdb with MiXCR from the 5' RACE reads. The table lists hundreds of thousands of distinct CDR3 sequences, roughly 60% of them singletons. Sequencing input: blood. These receptors were obtained from a man aged 25-45 years in good health.

The sample holds a few counts of this clonotype. This chain's CDR3 is CASSNGPYGYTF. The CDR3, as DNA: TGTGCCAGTAGTAACGGCCCCTATGGCTACACCTTC. The chain has TRBV19 and TRBJ1-2; D unclear. The germline V and J ends were trimmed by 4 bases and 4 bases, with 7 bases remaining between them. The CDR3 consists of 12 residues. Germline-derived CDR1 and CDR2 are LNHDA and SQIVND (reference sequence).

This clonotype was seen more than once but under ten times. CDR3 DNA: TGTGCCAGCAGTTTAAACCCCGGGACGGTCGGTGTGGAGACCCAGTACTTC. This sequence encodes CASSLNPGTVGVETQYF. This chain connects TRBV12-3 or TRBV12-4 to TRBJ2-7; tentatively, D is TRBD1 or TRBD2 (5 bases each). The DNA end favors TRBJ2-5, so the J call may be wrong. This CDR3 spans 17 amino acids.

The chain joins TRBV6-2 or TRBV6-3 to TRBJ2-7; D remains unclear. The CDR3 sequence is 11 residues long. The germline V gene encodes CDR1 MNHEY and CDR2 SVGEGT. The V end was cut by 4 bases, the J end by 10 bases, with 11 bases between. This CDR3 is CASSLAWAQYF. CDR3 nucleotide sequence: TGTGCCAGCAGTTTGGCTTGGGCCCAGTACTTC.

This chain connects TRBV20-1 to TRBJ2-3; unclear D gene. The V end lost 3 bases, the J end lost 4 bases, and 11 bases lay between the germline ends. The germline V gene encodes CDR1 DFQATT and CDR2 SNEGSKA (reference sequence). There are 13 residues in the CDR3. The CDR3: CSARELWPDTQYF. CDR3 coding DNA: TGCAGTGCTAGGGAGTTGTGGCCAGATACGCAGTATTTT.

This clonotype was counted once. The gene calls are TRBV10-3 and TRBJ2-1; 9 positions agree with TRBD1. The junction had 10 bases not matched to a gene; V was cut back by 7 bases and J by 6 bases. Germline CDR1 reads ENHRY; CDR2 reads SYGVKD. The CDR3 extends over 15 amino acids. CDR3 nucleotide sequence: TGTGCCATCACCGCAGGGACAGGGTCAGTCAATGAGCAGTTCTTC. Protein product: CAITAGTGSVNEQFF.

This sequence joins TRBV7-2 and TRBJ2-7, with TRBD2 matching 14 bases. The length of the CDR3 is 16 residues. Germline CDR1 reads SGHTA; CDR2 reads FQGNSA. V shed 3 bases and J 7 bases; nucleotides not matched to a gene: 8. CDR3: CASSLALGLAGDEQYF. CDR3 sequence (DNA): TGTGCCAGCAGCTTGGCCCTGGGACTAGCGGGAGATGAGCAGTACTTC. The full variable domain, with the rest looked up from reference TRBV7-2 and TRBJ2-7, is GAGVSQSPSNKVTEKGKDVELRCDPISGHTALYWYRQSLGQGLEFLIYFQGNSAPDKSGLPSDRFSAERTGGSVSTLTIQRTQQEDSAVYLCASSLALGLAGDEQYFGPGTRLTVT.

The gene calls are TRBV3-1 and TRBJ2-7; a possible D gene is TRBD1 (6 bases). Near its end, the DNA agrees better with TRBJ2-5, so the J call may be wrong. CDR3 length equals 15 residues. CDR1 is LGHDT, CDR2 YNNKEL, per germline (reference sequence). The CDR3 nucleotides are TGTGCCAGCAGCCAAGTAAGGGCAGGGGTAGAGACCCAGTACTTC. Its protein is CASSQVRAGVETQYF.